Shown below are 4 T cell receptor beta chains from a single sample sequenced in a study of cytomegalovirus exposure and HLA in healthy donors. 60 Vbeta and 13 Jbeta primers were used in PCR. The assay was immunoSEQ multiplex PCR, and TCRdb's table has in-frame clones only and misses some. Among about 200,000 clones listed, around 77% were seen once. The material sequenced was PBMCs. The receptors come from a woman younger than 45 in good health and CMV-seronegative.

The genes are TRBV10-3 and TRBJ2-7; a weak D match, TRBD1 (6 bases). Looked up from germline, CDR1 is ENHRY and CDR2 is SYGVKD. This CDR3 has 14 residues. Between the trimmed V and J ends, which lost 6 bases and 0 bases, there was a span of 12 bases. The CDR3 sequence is CAISDGDISYEQYF. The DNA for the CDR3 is TGTGCCATCAGCGACGGGGACATCTCCTACGAGCAGTACTTC.

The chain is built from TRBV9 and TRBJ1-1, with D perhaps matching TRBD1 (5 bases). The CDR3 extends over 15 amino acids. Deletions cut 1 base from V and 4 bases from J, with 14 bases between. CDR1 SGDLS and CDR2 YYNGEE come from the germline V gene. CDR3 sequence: CASSVSSGGVTEAFF. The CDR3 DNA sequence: TGTGCCAGCAGCGTATCAAGTGGGGGGGTCACTGAAGCTTTCTTT.

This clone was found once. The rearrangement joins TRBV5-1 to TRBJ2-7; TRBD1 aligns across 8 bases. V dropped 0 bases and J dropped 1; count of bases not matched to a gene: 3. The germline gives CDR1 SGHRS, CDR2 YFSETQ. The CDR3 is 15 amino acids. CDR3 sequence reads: CASSLGTGTSYEQYF. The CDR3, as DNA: TGCGCCAGCAGCTTGGGGACAGGGACTTCCTACGAGCAGTACTTC.

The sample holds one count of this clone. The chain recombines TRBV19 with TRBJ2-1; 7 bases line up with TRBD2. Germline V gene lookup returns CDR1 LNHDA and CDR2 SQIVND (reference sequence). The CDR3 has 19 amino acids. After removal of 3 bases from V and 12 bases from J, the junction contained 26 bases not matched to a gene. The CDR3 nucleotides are TGTGCCAGTAGTATTGAAGGTCATCATGGCTGGACGGACCCGGGGGGGCAGTTCTTC. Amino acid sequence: CASSIEGHHGWTDPGGQFF.